This T cell receptor beta chain comes out of a study of CD4 and CD8 cells across lung adenocarcinoma regions. MiXCR was run by TCRdb on the PCR reads, yielding one entry per CDR3 protein. The table records approximately 9,100 distinct CDR3 sequences, about half of them present only once. CDR3 length equals 17 residues. Germline values: CDR1 ENHRY, CDR2 SYGVKD. This clonotype has just one count. A junction boundary mismatches the germline segment, possibly from a read error. The sequencing input was CD4+ T cells from the margin of a lung tumor. The V gene is TRBV10-3, the J gene TRBJ2-3, with unresolved D. This receptor was obtained from a male donor with lung adenocarcinoma. The CD4 and CD8 labels of this study may be unreliable. CDR3 sequence reads: CAISAPTGLRATDTQYF. The CDR3 DNA follows: TGTGCCATCAGTGCCCCTACTGGGCTGAGAGCCACAGATACGCAGTACTTT.